The clone carrying this T cell receptor (beta chain) was counted ten times or more. This sample is drawn from a study of blood T cells in healthy people across ages. A second PCR, run for roughly 7 to 12 cycles, used a sample-barcoded 5' primer plus a J-beta primer mix. TCRdb reanalysed the 5' RACE reads using MiXCR and keeps one entry per CDR3 protein. The sample consists of around 1,100,000 distinct CDR3 sequences, more than 30% of them appearing once. J lost 10 bases, V lost 8 bases, and 13 bases had no gene match. CDR1 is GTSNPN, CDR2 SVGIG, per germline (reference sequence). This CDR3 contains 12 residues.

The chain links TRBV30 to TRBJ1-1; 7 positions match TRBD1. This clonotype originated in a young man in good health. Sequencing input: blood. The CDR3 sequence: CAQGEVAGGAFF. The CDR3 DNA sequence: TGTGCCCAGGGGGAGGTCGCGGGAGGAGCTTTCTTT.